A single T cell receptor (beta chain) is shown here with its context. Antigen specificity is unknown. Heparinised blood was drawn once per donor, averaging about 0.11 L. Cells sorted by CD45RO/CCR7/CD25/CD127/CD95/CD27 comprised CD4+ naive, central memory, regulatory and stem cell-like memory cells. As every portion of the isolated RNA was reverse transcribed, the sequencing read expressed TCRB transcripts. The data were produced by immunoSEQ multiplex PCR, yet TCRdb's version contains in-frame clones alone and is incomplete. The table shows about 230,000 clones, with over 8.5% occurring only once. The CDR3 is made up of 13 amino acids. The V gene end was trimmed by 6 bases and the J gene end by 9 bases; junction bases not matched to a gene: 0. Germline V gene sequence: CDR1 MNHNS, CDR2 SASEGT. This specimen comes from a study of beta chain features in type 1 diabetes. The study, taken as a whole, reports: Naive, central memory and Treg TCRB repertoires appeared more alike in patients than in healthy donors.

J is TRBJ2-1 and V is TRBV6-1; TRBD2 matches at 15 bases. The source material was naive CD4+ T cells from blood. This sequence originates from a woman under 30 in good health. The CDR3 DNA sequence: TGTGCCAGCAGGGGACTAGCGGGAGGTGAGCAGTTCTTC. It encodes CASRGLAGGEQFF.